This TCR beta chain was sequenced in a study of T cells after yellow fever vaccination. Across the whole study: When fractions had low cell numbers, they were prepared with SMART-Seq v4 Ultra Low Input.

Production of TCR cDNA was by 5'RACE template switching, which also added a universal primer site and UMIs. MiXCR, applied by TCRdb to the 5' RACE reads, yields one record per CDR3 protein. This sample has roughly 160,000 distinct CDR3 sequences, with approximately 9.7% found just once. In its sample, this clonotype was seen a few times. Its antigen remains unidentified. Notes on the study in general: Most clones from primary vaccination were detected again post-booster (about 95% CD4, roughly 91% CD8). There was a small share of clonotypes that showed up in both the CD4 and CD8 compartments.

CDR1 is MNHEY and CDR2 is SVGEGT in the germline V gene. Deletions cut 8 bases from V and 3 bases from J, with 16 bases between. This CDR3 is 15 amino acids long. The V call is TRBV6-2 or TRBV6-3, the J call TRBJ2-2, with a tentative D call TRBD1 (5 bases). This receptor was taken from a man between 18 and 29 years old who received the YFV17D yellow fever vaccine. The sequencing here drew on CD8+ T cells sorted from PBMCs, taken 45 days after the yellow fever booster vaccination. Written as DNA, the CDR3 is TGTGCCAGCGAACGAGCACAGGAATACACCGGGGAGCTGTTTTTT. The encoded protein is CASERAQEYTGELFF.